This record covers a single TCR beta chain. Time point meaning: blood 2 weeks post-SBRT. Indicated treatment: 15 Gy SBRT to primary tumor, nephrectomy 4 weeks later. The CDR3 runs 18 residues. Germline V gives CDR1 SGHVS, CDR2 FQNEAQ. The germline V and J ends were trimmed by 1 base and 0 bases, with 13 bases remaining between them. This sample is drawn from a study of radiation and T cells in renal cell carcinoma. Sequencing used immunoSEQ multiplex PCR; TCRdb keeps in-frame clones, though not all of them. The data show about 49,000 clones, approximately 80% seen once. The V gene is TRBV7-8, the J gene TRBJ1-6; D ambiguous. The TCR originated in a woman in her 70s with renal cell carcinoma. The source was blood, collected from a patient whose treatment included radiotherapy and nephrectomy. DNA for the CDR3: TGTGCCAGCAGCTTAGGAAGTACCTCTAGCTCCTATAATTCACCCCTCCACTTT. Translated: CASSLGSTSSSYNSPLHF.